This T cell receptor beta chain derives from a study of cytomegalovirus exposure and HLA in healthy donors. Study-wide results and caveats: A cluster of highly shared sequence variants was likely a sequencing artifact.

The PCR contained 60 Vbeta and 13 Jbeta primers. Generated by immunoSEQ multiplex PCR, the TCRdb table keeps only in-frame clones and is missing some. The sample has some 130,000 clones, roughly 80% seen once. Trimming removed 10 bases from V and 0 bases from J, with 12 bases in between. The CDR3 extends over 13 amino acids. CDR1 SNHLY and CDR2 FYNNEI come from the germline V gene. To note about this clone: Its antigen is unknown.

The chain joins TRBV2 to TRBJ1-1; perhaps TRBD1 as D (5 bases). The sequenced material came from PBMCs. The receptor's source is a man younger than 45 in good health and CMV-seronegative. CDR3 sequence reads: CATLQDLNTEAFF. The CDR3 nucleotides are TGTGCCACTTTACAGGACCTGAACACTGAAGCTTTCTTT.